The next 11 T cell receptor beta chains were all read from a single sample in a study of T-cell reconstitution after alpha-beta-depleted transplantation in children. Preparation of the TCRbeta library involved a method that used unique molecular identifiers. One entry per CDR3 protein results from TCRdb running MiXCR on the PCR reads. The sample records 780,000 or so distinct CDR3 sequences, around 15% being singletons. The sequenced sample was PBMCs, mostly from graft donor cells, obtained 360 days after TCRalphabeta/CD19-depleted stem cell transplant. Source of these receptors: a male patient aged 10-17 years who had a stem cell transplant for acute lymphoblastic leukemia, so the T cells may come from the graft donor.

The chain carries TRBV6-5 and TRBJ2-5, with 12 bases identical to TRBD2. The CDR3 runs 18 residues. With 0 bases clipped from V and 6 bases from J, the junction kept 11 bases outside the gene matches. CDR1 and CDR2 (germline): MNHEY, SVGAGI. In DNA, the CDR3 is TGTGCCAGCAGTTACTCCTCTAGCGGGAGGGCGTTGGACCAGACCCAGTACTTC. It specifies CASSYSSSGRALDQTQYF.

The chain is built from TRBV29-1 and TRBJ1-1, with 7 bases lining up with TRBD1. CDR3 length equals 17 residues. The V and J ends lost 7 bases and 0 bases, in that order; junction bases with no gene match: 17. Germline loops: CDR1 SQVTM, CDR2 ANQGSEA. CDR3 sequence: CSAEGQPFKLMNTEAFF. The CDR3 region has the DNA TGCAGCGCCGAGGGACAGCCTTTTAAACTTATGAACACTGAAGCTTTCTTT.

This clonotype was seen only a few times. The chain uses TRBV12-3 or TRBV12-4 and TRBJ2-2; TRBD2 aligns across 7 bases. The CDR3 contains 14 residues. V was clipped by 6 bases and J by 3 bases; unmatched bases: 4. CDR3 in DNA: TGTGCCAGCAGGGGCGGGAGACACACCGGGGAGCTGTTTTTT. Encoded protein: CASRGGRHTGELFF.

This clonotype has ten or more counts. This chain connects TRBV12-3 or TRBV12-4 to TRBJ1-4; D is undetermined. The CDR3 is made up of 15 amino acids. Trimming shortened V by 8 bases and J by 0 bases, and 13 bases separated the two germline ends. The CDR3 sequence: CASGLSTATNEKLFF. CDR3 coding DNA: TGTGCCAGCGGCCTCTCTACAGCAACTAATGAAAAACTGTTTTTT.

This clonotype was picked up a small number of times. This chain uses TRBV4-1 with TRBJ2-5; no clear D. The CDR3 is 16 amino acids. V lost 4 bases and J lost 5, with 20 bases in between. Germline V lookup: CDR1 MGHRA, CDR2 YSYEKL. CDR3 region: CASSLPPRTSRETQYF. The CDR3 bases are TGCGCCAGCAGCCTACCCCCCAGGACGTCCCGGGAGACCCAGTACTTC.

The chain employs TRBV29-1 and TRBJ2-4; unclear D gene. Germline loops: CDR1 SQVTM, CDR2 ANQGSEA. The CDR3 contains 13 residues. Trimming shortened V by 2 bases and J by 4 bases, and 9 bases separated the two germline ends. CDR3 nucleotides: TGCAGCGTTGAAAACAGTATTAAAAACATTCAGTACTTC. As protein: CSVENSIKNIQYF.

The V and J genes are TRBV12-3 or TRBV12-4 and TRBJ2-5; the match to TRBD2 covers 12 bases. V gave up 5 bases and J gave up 4 bases; unmatched junction bases: 5. This CDR3 region has 15 residues. The chain's CDR3 is CASSPAGLAGETQYF. The CDR3 DNA sequence: TGTGCCAGCAGTCCTGCGGGACTAGCGGGAGAGACCCAGTACTTC.

The gene calls are TRBV7-2 and TRBJ2-2, with TRBD1 matching over 8 bases. Looked up from germline, CDR1 is SGHTA and CDR2 is FQGNSA. The V segment lost 5 bases and the J segment 6 bases; nucleotides outside the gene matches: 8. The CDR3 is 15 residues long. CDR3 bases: TGTGCCAGCAGCGTCCGGACAGGGCGGTCCGGGGAGCTGTTTTTT. It codes for CASSVRTGRSGELFF.

This rearrangement joins TRBV5-1 to TRBJ1-2; D remains ambiguous. The V and J ends lost 1 base and 8 bases respectively, with 24 bases between them. The CDR3 runs 17 residues. The germline V gene has CDR1 SGHRS and CDR2 YFSETQ. The CDR3 region is CASSLLVKRAARSGYTF. CDR3 bases: TGCGCCAGCAGCTTGTTGGTCAAGAGGGCAGCCAGATCCGGCTACACCTTC.

There are a few counts of this clonotype. The chain couples TRBV7-9 to TRBJ1-1; 9 bases align to TRBD1. The V gene's germline CDR1 is SEHNR and CDR2 FQNEAQ (reference sequence). Unmatched junction bases numbered 7, after V lost 2 bases and J lost 6 bases. The CDR3 extends over 15 amino acids. In DNA form, the CDR3 reads TGTGCCAGCAGCTTACTCGGACAGGGGATGGCTGAAGCTTTCTTT. It codes for CASSLLGQGMAEAFF.

This clonotype was detected only a few times. This chain joins TRBV12-5 and TRBJ1-5, with no clear D. The CDR3 is 13 residues long. V lost 7 bases and J 5 bases, leaving 12 bases between the germline ends. The germline gives CDR1 LGHNT, CDR2 FRNRAP. CDR3 residues: CASVPELDQPQHF. In nucleotides, the CDR3 is TGTGCTAGTGTCCCTGAGTTGGATCAGCCCCAGCATTTT.